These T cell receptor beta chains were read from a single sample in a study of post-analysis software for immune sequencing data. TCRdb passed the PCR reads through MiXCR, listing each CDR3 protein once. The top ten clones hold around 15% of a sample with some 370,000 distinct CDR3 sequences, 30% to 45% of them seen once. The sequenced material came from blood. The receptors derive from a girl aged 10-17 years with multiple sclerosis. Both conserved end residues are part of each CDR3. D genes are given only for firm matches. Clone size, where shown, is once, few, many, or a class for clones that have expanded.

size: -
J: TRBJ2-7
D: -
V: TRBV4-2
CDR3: CASSPTGAGDEQYF
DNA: TGTGCCAGCAGCCCGACTGGGGCTGGGGATGAGCAGTACTTC

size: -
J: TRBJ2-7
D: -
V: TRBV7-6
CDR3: CASSPLPDGSSYEQYF
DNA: TGTGCCAGCAGCCCCCTTCCCGACGGGAGCTCCTACGAGCAGTACTTC

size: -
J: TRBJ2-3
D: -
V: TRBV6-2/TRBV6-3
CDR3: CASSSWTGSETQYF
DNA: TGTGCCAGCAGTTCGTGGACTGGCAGCGAGACGCAGTATTTT

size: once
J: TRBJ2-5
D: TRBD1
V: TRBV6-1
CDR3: CASIGQGANPIQETQYF
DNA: TGTGCCAGCATCGGTCAGGGGGCTAATCCGATCCAAGAGACCCAGTACTTC

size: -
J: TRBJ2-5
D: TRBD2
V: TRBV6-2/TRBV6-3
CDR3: CASRNPGGRETQYF
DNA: TGTGCCAGCAGGAACCCGGGGGGGCGAGAGACCCAGTACTTC

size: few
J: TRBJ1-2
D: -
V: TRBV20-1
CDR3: CSARVGVQVYGYTF
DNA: TGCAGTGCTAGAGTCGGGGTACAGGTCTATGGCTACACCTTC

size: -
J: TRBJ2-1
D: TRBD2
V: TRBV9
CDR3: CASSGGLAGAFRDEQFF
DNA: TGTGCCAGCAGCGGCGGACTAGCGGGGGCCTTCAGGGATGAGCAGTTCTTC

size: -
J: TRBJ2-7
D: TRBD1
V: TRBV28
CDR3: CASSSLTGASYEQYF
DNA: TGTGCCAGCAGTTCCTTGACAGGGGCCTCCTACGAGCAGTACTTC

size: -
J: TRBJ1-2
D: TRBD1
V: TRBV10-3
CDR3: CAISGTGGDGYTF
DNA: TGTGCCATCAGTGGGACAGGGGGTGATGGCTACACCTTC

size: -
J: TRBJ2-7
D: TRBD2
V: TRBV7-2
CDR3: CASSPRGNRGGYEQYF
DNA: TGTGCCAGCAGCCCAAGGGGCAACCGGGGAGGGTACGAGCAGTACTTC

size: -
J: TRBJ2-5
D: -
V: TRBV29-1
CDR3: CSIVGDGQETQYF
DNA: TGCAGCATTGTAGGGGATGGGCAAGAGACCCAGTACTTC

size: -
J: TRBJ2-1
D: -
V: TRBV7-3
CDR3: CASSPLGPSQFF
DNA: TGTGCCAGCAGCCCCCTGGGTCCTTCGCAGTTCTTC

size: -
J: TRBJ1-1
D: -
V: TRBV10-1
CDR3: CASSESRGRGESTEAFF
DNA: TGCGCCAGCAGTGAGTCGAGGGGCAGGGGAGAGAGCACTGAAGCTTTCTTT

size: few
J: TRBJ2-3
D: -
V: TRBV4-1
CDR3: CASSQTRNTQYF
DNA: TGCGCCAGCAGCCAAACCAGGAATACGCAGTATTTT

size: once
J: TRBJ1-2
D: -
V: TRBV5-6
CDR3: CASSWGTGTPTNYGYTF
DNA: TGTGCCAGCAGCTGGGGGACGGGGACACCTACTAACTATGGCTACACCTTC

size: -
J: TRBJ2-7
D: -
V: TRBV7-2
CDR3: CASSPLGFSEQYF
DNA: TGTGCCAGCAGCCCCTTGGGTTTCTCCGAGCAGTACTTC

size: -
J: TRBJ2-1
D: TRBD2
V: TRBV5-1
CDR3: CASAWQRGRFSYNEQFF
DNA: TGCGCCAGCGCTTGGCAGCGGGGGCGCTTCTCCTACAATGAGCAGTTCTTC

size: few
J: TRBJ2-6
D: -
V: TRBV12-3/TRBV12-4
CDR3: CASPGPGANVLTF
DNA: TGTGCCAGCCCCGGTCCTGGGGCCAACGTCCTGACTTTC

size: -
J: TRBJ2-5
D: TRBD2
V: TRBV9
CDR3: CASSPGLAGSHQETQYF
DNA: TGTGCCAGCAGCCCCGGACTAGCGGGGAGCCACCAAGAGACCCAGTACTTC

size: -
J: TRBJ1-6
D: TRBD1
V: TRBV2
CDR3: CASSGDRGSSPLHF
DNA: TGTGCCAGCAGTGGGGACAGGGGGTCTTCACCCCTCCACTTT

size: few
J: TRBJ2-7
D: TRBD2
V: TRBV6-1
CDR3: CASRPGTSGGHPYEQYF
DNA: TGTGCCAGCAGGCCCGGGACTAGCGGGGGGCATCCCTACGAGCAGTACTTC

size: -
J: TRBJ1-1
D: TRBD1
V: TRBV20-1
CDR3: CSAPLGQGRTEAFF
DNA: TGCAGTGCGCCTTTAGGACAGGGTCGGACTGAAGCTTTCTTT

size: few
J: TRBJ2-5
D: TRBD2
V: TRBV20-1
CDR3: CSARIAGTSGWEGETQYF
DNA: TGCAGTGCTAGAATCGCCGGGACTAGCGGGTGGGAAGGGGAGACCCAGTACTTC

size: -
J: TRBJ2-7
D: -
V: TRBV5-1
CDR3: CASSFRAGVSYEQYF
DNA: TGCGCCAGCAGCTTTAGGGCAGGGGTTTCCTACGAGCAGTACTTC

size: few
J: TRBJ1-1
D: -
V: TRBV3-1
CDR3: CASSQEKYGPAEAFF
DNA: TGTGCCAGCAGCCAAGAAAAGTACGGGCCGGCTGAAGCTTTCTTT

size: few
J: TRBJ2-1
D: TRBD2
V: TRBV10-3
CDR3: CAISESGLAEDNEQFF
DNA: TGTGCCATCAGTGAGTCCGGACTAGCGGAGGACAATGAGCAGTTCTTC

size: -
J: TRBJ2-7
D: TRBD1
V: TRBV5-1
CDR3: CASSATDRGEQYF
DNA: TGCGCCAGCAGCGCCACCGACAGGGGCGAGCAGTACTTC

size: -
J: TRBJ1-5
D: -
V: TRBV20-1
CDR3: CSASLFGDSNQPQHF
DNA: TGCAGTGCTAGTCTCTTTGGGGACAGCAATCAGCCCCAGCATTTT

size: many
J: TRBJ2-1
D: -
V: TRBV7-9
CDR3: CASSKDRSRSYNEQFF
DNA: TGTGCCAGCAGCAAAGACAGGTCCCGCTCCTACAATGAGCAGTTCTTC

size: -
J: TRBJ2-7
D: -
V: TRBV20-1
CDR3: CSARMTAETYEQYF
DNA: TGCAGTGCTAGAATGACAGCTGAAACCTACGAGCAGTACTTC

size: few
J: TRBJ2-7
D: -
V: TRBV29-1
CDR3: CSVELAQGEGYEQYF
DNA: TGCAGCGTTGAACTTGCGCAGGGCGAGGGCTACGAGCAGTACTTC

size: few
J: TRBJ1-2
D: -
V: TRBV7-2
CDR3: CASSLSRGPYGYTF
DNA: TGTGCCAGCAGCTTATCGAGGGGCCCCTATGGCTACACCTTC

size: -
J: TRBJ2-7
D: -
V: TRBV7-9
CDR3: CASSPSGRPSSYEQYF
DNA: TGTGCCAGCAGCCCGTCGGGTCGGCCGAGCTCCTACGAGCAGTACTTC